Below, 19 T cell receptor beta chains from the same sample are listed, as sequenced in a study of cytomegalovirus exposure and HLA in healthy donors. 60 Vbeta and 13 Jbeta primers were used in PCR. Here immunoSEQ multiplex PCR was the method, and the copy in TCRdb shows in-frame clones only, minus some. The repertoire holds approximately 120,000 clones, with around 80% as singletons. Sequenced: PBMCs. These receptors all come from a man aged 50 to 60 in good health and CMV-seronegative.

The chain is built from TRBV27 and TRBJ2-5; D gene uncertain. CDR1 and CDR2 from the germline V gene are MNHEY and SMNVEV (reference sequence). The CDR3 sequence is 13 residues long. Trimming pared 4 bases from V and 5 bases from J, leaving 11 bases between. For the CDR3, the DNA is TGTGCCAGCAGTTGGTCGGGTGGGGAGACCCAGTACTTC. Encoded protein: CASSWSGGETQYF.

The chain recombines TRBV2 with TRBJ2-2; D not resolved. V gave up 4 bases and J gave up 5 bases, with 11 bases separating them. The CDR3 covers 14 residues. Germline CDR1 and CDR2: SNHLY and FYNNEI. In DNA form, the CDR3 reads TGTGCCAGCAGTGGTCTTTCACAGACCGGGGAGCTGTTTTTT. Its translation: CASSGLSQTGELFF.

The chain links TRBV7-2 to TRBJ2-1, with no clear D. The CDR3 spans 15 residues. V gave up 0 bases and J gave up 4 bases, with 10 bases separating them. Germline loops: CDR1 SGHTA, CDR2 FQGNSA. CDR3 amino acids: CASSLAVPSYNEQFF. CDR3 DNA: TGTGCCAGCAGCTTAGCGGTCCCCAGTTACAATGAGCAGTTCTTC.

This rearrangement joins TRBV7-8 to TRBJ2-1; TRBD2 matches 11 bases. CDR3 length: 14 amino acids. After removal of 5 bases from V and 9 bases from J, the junction contained 6 bases not matched to a gene. Germline V CDR1 and CDR2: SGHVS, FQNEAQ. The CDR3 reads CASSNSGGATEQFF. The CDR3 DNA is TGTGCCAGCAGCAATAGCGGGGGGGCGACTGAGCAGTTCTTC.

The chain uses TRBV28 and TRBJ1-4; 7 bases are a match to TRBD1. V shed 10 bases and J 9 bases; nucleotides not matched to a gene: 8. The CDR3 has 12 amino acids. The V gene's germline CDR1 is MDHEN and CDR2 SYDVKM. Here the CDR3 DNA reads TGTGCCATCCCCGGGACAGACAAAAAACTGTTTTTT. This codes for CAIPGTDKKLFF.

The V and J genes are TRBV29-1 and TRBJ2-2, with D maybe TRBD2 (6 bases). CDR1 is SQVTM, CDR2 ANQGSEA, per germline. The V and J ends lost 2 bases and 1 base respectively, with 8 bases between them. The CDR3 contains 14 residues. For the CDR3, the DNA is TGCAGCGTTGAAACGGGGGAGAACACCGGGGAGCTGTTTTTT. Translated, it gives CSVETGENTGELFF.

This CDR3 is CASSQGGRNSVLFF. Written as DNA, the CDR3 is TGCGCCAGCAGCCAAGGAGGGAGAAACAGTGTACTGTTTTTT. The rearrangement links TRBV4-3 to TRBJ1-4; D uncertain. Germline V gene sequence: CDR1 LGHNA, CDR2 YSLEER. The CDR3 totals 14 residues. V lost 1 base and J 13 bases, leaving 16 bases between the germline ends.

This clone was counted between two and nine times. V gene TRBV11-2 combines with J gene TRBJ2-1, with 9 bases fitting TRBD1. The V segment lost 5 bases and the J segment 2 bases; nucleotides outside the gene matches: 7. CDR1 SGHAT and CDR2 FQNNGV come from the germline V gene. CDR3 length: 16 amino acids. CDR3 nucleotides: TGTGCCAGCAGCGTAGGTACAGGGGGCGCCTACAATGAGCAGTTCTTC. It is translated as CASSVGTGGAYNEQFF.

In this sample, this clone turned up a few times. This rearrangement joins TRBV5-5 to TRBJ1-2; D unresolved. Germline CDR1 is SGHKS and CDR2 is YYEKEE (reference sequence). V gave up 3 bases and J gave up 5 bases, with 8 bases separating them. CDR3 length equals 12 residues. The CDR3 spells CASSSRTYGYTF. CDR3 sequence (DNA): TGTGCCAGCAGCTCGCGGACTTATGGCTACACCTTC.

This chain uses TRBV5-1 with TRBJ2-7; the D gene is possibly TRBD2 (6 bases). CDR1 SGHRS and CDR2 YFSETQ come from the germline V gene. V shed 4 bases and J shed 3 bases, with 17 bases lying between them. The CDR3 is 15 residues long. DNA of the CDR3: TGCGCCAGCAGCCCGGTAGGCGGGGCGAGCTACGAGCAGTACTTC. Translated, it gives CASSPVGGASYEQYF.

The rearrangement uses TRBV5-1 and TRBJ2-5; TRBD1 matches 10 bases. The CDR3 is 17 residues long. CDR1 is SGHRS, CDR2 YFSETQ, per germline. The V segment lost 3 bases and the J segment 0 bases; nucleotides outside the gene matches: 8. In DNA form, the CDR3 reads TGCGCCAGCAGCTCAGGACAGGGGGAAGACAACCAAGAGACCCAGTACTTC. Translation gives CASSSGQGEDNQETQYF.

This sequence joins TRBV6-1 and TRBJ2-7; 7 bases are shared with TRBD1. The germline V gene encodes CDR1 MNHNS and CDR2 SASEGT. CDR3 length: 13 amino acids. Unmatched junction bases numbered 3, after V lost 7 bases and J lost 0 bases. The CDR3 region has the DNA TGTGCCAGCATTGCAGGGGGCTCCTACGAGCAGTACTTC. Its protein product is CASIAGGSYEQYF.

Remarks on this clone: Its ends do not fully match the called genes, so a read error is possible. V and J are TRBV7-2 and TRBJ2-2, with 15 bases aligning to TRBD2. Germline lookup yields CDR1 SGHTA and CDR2 FQGNSA. The CDR3 extends over 17 amino acids. The CDR3: CASSLGLAGGLLGELFF. The CDR3 DNA sequence: TGTGCCAGCAGTTTAGGACTAGCGGGGGGGTTGCTCGGGGAGCTGTTTTTT.

This clone was recorded a few times. The J gene is TRBJ2-1, the V gene TRBV29-1; 7 positions match TRBD2. J was trimmed by 4 bases and V by 5 bases; bases with no gene match: 14. In germline, CDR1 is SQVTM, CDR2 ANQGSEA. This CDR3 region has 16 residues. The CDR3 DNA follows: TGCAGCGTTACCGAAGTGGGGGGGACCTTTTACAATGAGCAGTTCTTC. Encoded protein: CSVTEVGGTFYNEQFF.

CDR3 region: CASSAGQGLYNEQFF. CDR3 nucleotide sequence: TGTGCCAGCAGCGCCGGACAGGGGTTATACAATGAGCAGTTCTTC. The chain links TRBV9 to TRBJ2-1, with 9 bases fitting TRBD1. Germline CDR1 and CDR2: SGDLS and YYNGEE. The V gene end was trimmed by 3 bases and the J gene end by 4 bases; junction bases not matched to a gene: 5. The CDR3 has 15 amino acids.

J is TRBJ2-5 and V is TRBV7-2; 9 nucleotides agree with TRBD2. The J call may be in error: the DNA end matches TRBJ2-7 better. This CDR3 has 15 amino acids. Looked up from germline, CDR1 is SGHTA and CDR2 is FQGNSA. The CDR3 bases are TGTGCCAGCAGCTCCCCTCTAGCGGGGATCTACGAGCAGTACTTC. Translation gives CASSSPLAGIYEQYF.

This sequence joins TRBV19 and TRBJ2-5; 7 bases are shared with TRBD1. CDR3 length: 15 amino acids. Per germline, CDR1 LNHDA and CDR2 SQIVND (reference sequence). The trim removed 6 bases at V and 2 bases at J, leaving 9 bases unmatched. CDR3 sequence (DNA): TGTGCCAGTAGCATCACCCGGGGACAGCAAGAGACCCAGTACTTC. Translated, it gives CASSITRGQQETQYF.

The chain combines TRBV30 with TRBJ1-1; 11 nucleotides agree with TRBD1. Germline V gene data show CDR1 as GTSNPN and CDR2 as SVGIG (reference sequence). J gave up 4 bases and V 5 bases, and 9 bases lay outside the gene matches. The CDR3 length is 15 residues. CDR3 in DNA: TGTGCCTGGGAGGACAGGGGGCGCACCGGCACTGAAGCTTTCTTT. It yields the protein CAWEDRGRTGTEAFF.

The gene calls are TRBV4-2 and TRBJ2-2; 10 bases align to TRBD2. The CDR3 is 17 residues long. Germline V CDR1 and CDR2: LGHNA, YNFKEQ. The V segment lost 3 bases and the J segment 3 bases; nucleotides outside the gene matches: 7. CDR3 nucleotides: TGTGCCAGCAGCCAGGTACTAGCGGGGAAGGACACCGGGGAGCTGTTTTTT. This encodes CASSQVLAGKDTGELFF.